These T cell receptor beta chains were read from a single sample in a study of cytomegalovirus exposure and HLA in healthy donors. Method: immunoSEQ multiplex PCR; TCRdb's copy keeps in-frame clones and lacks some. The table records fewer than 200,000 clones, around 83% of them present only once. Source material: PBMCs. The receptor source for this set is a man between 18 and 29 years old in good health and CMV-seropositive. Both conserved end residues are part of each CDR3. The D gene is left open where the match is weak. Rows may omit the clone size; those that give it use once, few, many or a size class.

D gene: TRBD1; J gene: TRBJ1-2; clone size: -; V gene: TRBV9; CDR3 DNA: TGTGCCAGCAGCGTAGAGGCAGGGGGGAACTATGGCTACACCTTC; CDR3 protein: CASSVEAGGNYGYTF
D gene: -; J gene: TRBJ1-5; clone size: -; V gene: TRBV12-2; CDR3 DNA: TGTGCAAGTCGCTTAGCCCTCCGGGACAGGGGCTACAGCAATCAGCCCCAGCATTTT; CDR3 protein: CASRLALRDRGYSNQPQHF
D gene: TRBD1; J gene: TRBJ1-5; clone size: -; V gene: TRBV19; CDR3 DNA: TGTGCCAGTCGGGTCGAGGGGGCGGGCAATCAGCCCCAGCATTTT; CDR3 protein: CASRVEGAGNQPQHF
D gene: TRBD1; J gene: TRBJ2-7; clone size: -; V gene: TRBV5-4; CDR3 DNA: TGTGCCAGCAGCCAGGGGACAGCTTACGAGCAGTACTTC; CDR3 protein: CASSQGTAYEQYF
D gene: -; J gene: TRBJ1-1; clone size: few; V gene: TRBV5-4; CDR3 DNA: TGTGCCAGCAGCTTAGGGTGGACAGAAAGAGGCACTGAAGCTTTCTTT; CDR3 protein: CASSLGWTERGTEAFF
D gene: TRBD1; J gene: TRBJ2-7; clone size: -; V gene: TRBV27; CDR3 DNA: TGTGCCAGCAGTTTAGGGCGACAGGGGGAACCGAGCTCCTACGAGCAGTACTTC; CDR3 protein: CASSLGRQGEPSSYEQYF
D gene: TRBD2; J gene: TRBJ2-3; clone size: -; V gene: TRBV2; CDR3 DNA: TGTGCCAGCAGTGATCCGGGACTAGCCACAGATACGCAGTATTTT; CDR3 protein: CASSDPGLATDTQYF
D gene: TRBD1; J gene: TRBJ2-3; clone size: -; V gene: TRBV2; CDR3 DNA: TGTGCCAGCACCGAGACCCAGGGGGCCATCACAGATACGCAGTATTTT; CDR3 protein: CASTETQGAITDTQYF
D gene: -; J gene: TRBJ2-3; clone size: -; V gene: TRBV7-9; CDR3 DNA: TGTGCCAGCAGCTCGCCTAGCCCCGGACTTAGCACAGATACGCAGTATTTT; CDR3 protein: CASSSPSPGLSTDTQYF
D gene: TRBD1; J gene: TRBJ1-4; clone size: -; V gene: TRBV2; CDR3 DNA: TGTGCCAGCAGTGGAGTTTCGGGACAGGGGTCCCCTAATGAAAAACTGTTTTTT; CDR3 protein: CASSGVSGQGSPNEKLFF
D gene: -; J gene: TRBJ1-4; clone size: -; V gene: TRBV9; CDR3 DNA: TGTGCCAGCAGCGTAGATCTGGGTTCGGGTGAAAAACTGTTTTTT; CDR3 protein: CASSVDLGSGEKLFF
D gene: -; J gene: TRBJ2-1; clone size: -; V gene: TRBV9; CDR3 DNA: TGTGCCAGCAGCGTAGGGGGGCTACACAATGAGCAGTTCTTC; CDR3 protein: CASSVGGLHNEQFF
D gene: TRBD2; J gene: TRBJ2-4; clone size: few; V gene: TRBV29-1; CDR3 DNA: TGCAGCGTTGAGGCGGGAGCCAAAAACAGTCAGTACTTC; CDR3 protein: CSVEAGAKNSQYF
D gene: -; J gene: TRBJ1-5; clone size: -; V gene: TRBV18; CDR3 DNA: TGTGCCAGCTCAGCGGACAGATATAGCAATCAGCCCCAGCATTTT; CDR3 protein: CASSADRYSNQPQHF
D gene: -; J gene: TRBJ2-7; clone size: -; V gene: TRBV29-1; CDR3 DNA: TGCAGCGTTGAAGATCACGCGGGGGCGACGAACGAGCAGTACTTC; CDR3 protein: CSVEDHAGATNEQYF
D gene: -; J gene: TRBJ1-5; clone size: -; V gene: TRBV27; CDR3 DNA: TGTGCCAGCAGATTAACCCCCCGGGGGGATCAGCCCCAGCATTTT; CDR3 protein: CASRLTPRGDQPQHF
D gene: TRBD1; J gene: TRBJ1-2; clone size: -; V gene: TRBV10-3; CDR3 DNA: TGTGCCATCAGTGGGACAGGGGAAGCTAACTATGGCTACACCTTC; CDR3 protein: CAISGTGEANYGYTF
D gene: -; J gene: TRBJ1-2; clone size: -; V gene: TRBV18; CDR3 DNA: TGTGCCAGCTCACCAGGTTCAGGGGACGGCTACACCTTC; CDR3 protein: CASSPGSGDGYTF
D gene: -; J gene: TRBJ2-5; clone size: -; V gene: TRBV2; CDR3 DNA: TGTGCCAGCAGTTACGTACCGGGATACCAAGAGACCCAGTACTTC; CDR3 protein: CASSYVPGYQETQYF
D gene: TRBD2; J gene: TRBJ2-5; clone size: -; V gene: TRBV7-8; CDR3 DNA: TGTGCCAGCAGCTTAGTTGGGTCGGGGGGGCGAGAGACCCAGTACTTC; CDR3 protein: CASSLVGSGGRETQYF
D gene: -; J gene: TRBJ1-4; clone size: -; V gene: TRBV7-8; CDR3 DNA: TGTGCCAGCAGCTTAGCCGGCGGGATCCTAATGGAAAAACTGTTTTTT; CDR3 protein: CASSLAGGILMEKLFF
D gene: -; J gene: TRBJ1-4; clone size: -; V gene: TRBV18; CDR3 DNA: TGTGCCAGCTCACCCTTGTCCGGGACAACAAATGAAAAACTGTTTTTT; CDR3 protein: CASSPLSGTTNEKLFF
D gene: TRBD2; J gene: TRBJ2-1; clone size: -; V gene: TRBV5-4; CDR3 DNA: TGTGCCAGCAGCTCGGGCGGGACTAGCGTTTCCTACAATGAGCAGTTCTTC; CDR3 protein: CASSSGGTSVSYNEQFF
D gene: TRBD1; J gene: TRBJ2-7; clone size: -; V gene: TRBV27; CDR3 DNA: TGTGCCAGCACCACCACCGGGACAGGATCTTACGAGCAGTACTTC; CDR3 protein: CASTTTGTGSYEQYF
D gene: -; J gene: TRBJ1-6; clone size: -; V gene: TRBV27; CDR3 DNA: TGTGCCAGCAGTTTATTTACAGGGCCGTATAATTCACCCCTCCACTTT; CDR3 protein: CASSLFTGPYNSPLHF
D gene: -; J gene: TRBJ1-1; clone size: once; V gene: TRBV2; CDR3 DNA: TGTGCCAGCAGTGAAGCTTGGGGGGTCACTGAAGCTTTCTTT; CDR3 protein: CASSEAWGVTEAFF
D gene: TRBD1; J gene: TRBJ1-5; clone size: once; V gene: TRBV4-1; CDR3 DNA: TGCGCCAGCAGCCAAACCATGGACAGGGGTAAGAATCAGCCCCAGCATTTT; CDR3 protein: CASSQTMDRGKNQPQHF
D gene: TRBD1; J gene: TRBJ1-1; clone size: -; V gene: TRBV9; CDR3 DNA: TGTGCCAGCAGCGTAGCTATCACAGGGGAGAACACTGAAGCTTTCTTT; CDR3 protein: CASSVAITGENTEAFF
D gene: -; J gene: TRBJ2-7; clone size: -; V gene: TRBV6-5; CDR3 DNA: TGTGCCAGCAGTTCCGAGTACGAGCAGTACTTC; CDR3 protein: CASSSEYEQYF
D gene: -; J gene: TRBJ1-1; clone size: -; V gene: TRBV10-2; CDR3 DNA: TGCGCCAGCAGTGAGTCCACCTCCTATGAAGCTTTCTTT; CDR3 protein: CASSESTSYEAFF
D gene: -; J gene: TRBJ1-1; clone size: -; V gene: TRBV5-6; CDR3 DNA: TGTGCCAGCAGCCCGGGACACTTGAACACTGAAGCTTTCTTT; CDR3 protein: CASSPGHLNTEAFF
D gene: -; J gene: TRBJ1-1; clone size: once; V gene: TRBV6-1; CDR3 DNA: TGTGCCAGCAGTGAACTAACAGGTACTTGGAAGAGTTTCTTT; CDR3 protein: CASSELTGTWKSFF
D gene: -; J gene: TRBJ2-3; clone size: -; V gene: TRBV6-5; CDR3 DNA: TGTGCCAGCAGTTATATGCGGGGTAGCACAGATACGCAGTATTTT; CDR3 protein: CASSYMRGSTDTQYF
D gene: -; J gene: TRBJ1-3; clone size: -; V gene: TRBV6-5; CDR3 DNA: TGTGCCAGCAGGCTGGACACAAACTCTGGAAACACCATATATTTT; CDR3 protein: CASRLDTNSGNTIYF
D gene: -; J gene: TRBJ1-1; clone size: -; V gene: TRBV7-8; CDR3 DNA: TGTGCCAGCAGCCCAGGGACGGGAGGCTCTGAAGCTTTCTTT; CDR3 protein: CASSPGTGGSEAFF
D gene: -; J gene: TRBJ1-5; clone size: -; V gene: TRBV27; CDR3 DNA: TGTGCCAGCACCCCCAGGGTGGGCAATCAGCCCCAGCATTTT; CDR3 protein: CASTPRVGNQPQHF
D gene: TRBD2; J gene: TRBJ2-3; clone size: -; V gene: TRBV19; CDR3 DNA: TGTGCCAGTAGTATAAGGGGGACTAGCGGGGGGGCAGATACGCAGTATTTT; CDR3 protein: CASSIRGTSGGADTQYF
D gene: TRBD2; J gene: TRBJ2-1; clone size: -; V gene: TRBV6-4; CDR3 DNA: TGTGCCAGCAGTTCTAGCGGGAGCAACAATGAGCAGTTCTTC; CDR3 protein: CASSSSGSNNEQFF
D gene: -; J gene: TRBJ2-3; clone size: -; V gene: TRBV7-2; CDR3 DNA: TGTGCCAGCAGCTTATCCCGGACTAGCACAGATACGCAGTATTTT; CDR3 protein: CASSLSRTSTDTQYF
D gene: TRBD2; J gene: TRBJ2-3; clone size: -; V gene: TRBV5-1; CDR3 DNA: TGCGCCAGCAGCTTGGCCGCCAGTAGCGGGGGGGCCAGAGGAACAGATACGCAGTATTTT; CDR3 protein: CASSLAASSGGARGTDTQYF
D gene: -; J gene: TRBJ1-1; clone size: -; V gene: TRBV30; CDR3 DNA: TGTGCCTGGACCCAGGGGACTGAAGCTTTCTTT; CDR3 protein: CAWTQGTEAFF
D gene: -; J gene: TRBJ2-7; clone size: -; V gene: TRBV1; CDR3 DNA: TGCACCAGCAGCCCTAGCGAGTACTTC; CDR3 protein: CTSSPSEYF
D gene: TRBD2; J gene: TRBJ2-7; clone size: -; V gene: TRBV13; CDR3 DNA: TGTGCCAGCAGCCCAGGGACTAGCGGGGGGCGGTACGAGCAGTACTTC; CDR3 protein: CASSPGTSGGRYEQYF
D gene: -; J gene: TRBJ2-7; clone size: -; V gene: TRBV7-2; CDR3 DNA: TGTGCCAGCAGCTTAAGGAGCGGGTTGGTCTCCTACGAGCAGTACTTC; CDR3 protein: CASSLRSGLVSYEQYF
D gene: TRBD1; J gene: TRBJ1-2; clone size: -; V gene: TRBV29-1; CDR3 DNA: TGCAGCGTGCGGACAGGTGGGAACTATGGCTACACCTTC; CDR3 protein: CSVRTGGNYGYTF
D gene: -; J gene: TRBJ2-7; clone size: -; V gene: TRBV30; CDR3 DNA: TGTGCCTGGAGTCCGGTTCCGAACTACGAGCAGTACTTC; CDR3 protein: CAWSPVPNYEQYF
D gene: -; J gene: TRBJ1-1; clone size: -; V gene: TRBV7-9; CDR3 DNA: TGTGCCAGCAGCTTAGGGGGACATGGGGCTTTCTTT; CDR3 protein: CASSLGGHGAFF
D gene: TRBD2; J gene: TRBJ2-5; clone size: -; V gene: TRBV4-2; CDR3 DNA: TGTGCCAGCAGCAAGCGACTAGCGGGGGGCGGGGAGACCCAGTACTTC; CDR3 protein: CASSKRLAGGGETQYF
D gene: -; J gene: TRBJ2-7; clone size: -; V gene: TRBV11-2; CDR3 DNA: TGTGCCAGCAGCTTAACGACAGATTACGAGCAGTACTTC; CDR3 protein: CASSLTTDYEQYF
D gene: TRBD1; J gene: TRBJ2-6; clone size: -; V gene: TRBV6-1; CDR3 DNA: TGTGCCAGCAGTGATCAGGGGGCAGCTGGGGCCAACGGCCTGACTTTC; CDR3 protein: CASSDQGAAGANGLTF
D gene: TRBD2; J gene: TRBJ2-2; clone size: -; V gene: TRBV19; CDR3 DNA: TGTGCCAGTAGTGGGCTAGCGGGGTACACCGGGGAGCTGTTTTTT; CDR3 protein: CASSGLAGYTGELFF
D gene: -; J gene: TRBJ1-2; clone size: -; V gene: TRBV9; CDR3 DNA: TGTGCCAGCAGCCGGTCTGCAGGGGCTAACTATGGCTACACCTTC; CDR3 protein: CASSRSAGANYGYTF
D gene: -; J gene: TRBJ1-2; clone size: -; V gene: TRBV27; CDR3 DNA: TGTGCCAGCAGTTTATACGGCGGAAACTATGGCTACACCTTC; CDR3 protein: CASSLYGGNYGYTF
D gene: TRBD2; J gene: TRBJ2-1; clone size: -; V gene: TRBV18; CDR3 DNA: TGTGCCAGCTCACCAACTGCGGGAGGCAATGAGCAGTTCTTC; CDR3 protein: CASSPTAGGNEQFF
D gene: TRBD1; J gene: TRBJ2-2; clone size: -; V gene: TRBV5-1; CDR3 DNA: TGCGCCAGCGGGACAGGGGTTAACACCGGGGAGCTGTTTTTT; CDR3 protein: CASGTGVNTGELFF